The subject of this entry is one T cell receptor beta chain. Time point denoted: week 3, after first cycle of checkpoint inhibitor. This sample is drawn from a study of blood T cell dynamics during melanoma immunotherapy. Here immunoSEQ multiplex PCR was the method, and the copy in TCRdb shows in-frame clones only, minus some. The sample includes 9,500 to 15,000 clones, 88% seen only once; the top ten take approximately 4.1%. Trimming left V 3 bases short and J 0 bases short, with 12 bases between. From germline, CDR1 is GTSNPN and CDR2 SVGIG (reference sequence). This CDR3 is 15 amino acids long. This chain joins TRBV30 and TRBJ1-3; D gene uncertain. This TCR derives from a human donor with melanoma. The sequenced sample was blood, obtained from a patient treated with checkpoint blockade. CDR3 loop: CAWSAGPYSGNTIYF. The CDR3 region has the DNA TGTGCCTGGAGCGCCGGGCCTTACTCTGGAAACACCATATATTTT.